This T cell receptor (beta chain) appears in the sequencing data of a study of cytomegalovirus exposure and HLA in healthy donors. Both 60 Vbeta primers and 13 Jbeta primers went into the PCR. Sequencing used immunoSEQ multiplex PCR; TCRdb keeps in-frame clones, though not all of them. The repertoire holds 130,000 or so clones, with about two thirds as singletons. The CDR3 length is 16 residues. V was clipped by 2 bases and J by 10 bases; unmatched bases: 11. Germline-derived CDR1 and CDR2 are SNHLY and FYNNEI. Regarding the study as a whole: Most TCR sequences were seen very rarely across donors, but some public TCRs occurred in many. Prior analysis indicated that the majority of TCR beta V segments exhibited productivity approximately 87% or approximately 30% of the time. The listing of roughly 160 TCR beta chains classed them as cytomegalovirus-associated. Excluded: some indistinguishable V segments such as TRBV6-2 and TRBV6-3.

Concerning this clone: Antigen unknown.

The sequence was collected from a middle-aged man in good health and CMV-seropositive. The specimen sequenced was PBMCs. This sequence joins TRBV2 and TRBJ1-6; TRBD1 agrees at 7 bases. The CDR3 DNA sequence: TGTGCCAGCAGTGAATCCAGACAGGGCGCGTGGTCACCCCTCCACTTT. Translating gives CASSESRQGAWSPLHF.